This T cell receptor beta chain was sequenced in a study of Ad26.COV2.S vaccination and SARS-CoV-2 variants. Whole-study context: The donor was enrolled in the Ad26.COV2.S arm of the COV1001 trial. Participants got Ad26.COV2.S intramuscularly, once or twice 56 days apart.

Study results and limitations: With respect to non-spike TCR breadth, vaccine and placebo recipients were similar. Vaccinees showed greater spike-specific TCR breadth than placebo recipients.

TCRdb keeps only in-frame clones here, not all; method: immunoSEQ multiplex PCR. The sample has about 250,000 clones, 70% to 90% seen once. This sample's treatment: around 19 received Ad26.COV2.S at low or high dose, single or two shots; about 5 received placebo; per-sample allocation not given. On day 63 after the first injection, vaccine and placebo recipients gave samples. In its sample, this clone was seen once. The antigen remains undetermined. This receptor was obtained from a person aged 18-60 years who received the Ad26.COV2.S COVID-19 vaccine or a placebo. Sequenced here: peripheral blood, sampled in a trial of Ad26.COV2.S vaccine versus placebo.

CDR3 protein: CASSYRQGGNSPLHF. CDR3 nucleotide sequence: TGTGCCAGCAGTTACAGACAGGGCGGAAATTCACCCCTCCACTTT. V is TRBV6-5 and J is TRBJ1-6, with 7 bases identical to TRBD1. The germline V gene has CDR1 MNHEY and CDR2 SVGAGI. This CDR3 is 15 amino acids long. Trimming took 2 bases from V and 7 from J; bases not matched to a gene: 5.